This T cell receptor beta chain was observed in a study of beta chain features in type 1 diabetes. Sequencing targeted expressed TCRB transcripts, as all isolated RNA had been reverse transcribed. Data came from immunoSEQ multiplex PCR; TCRdb stores just in-frame clones and leaves some out. Of 250,000 to 300,000 clones in the sample, 7% to 9% were seen once. Trimming took 0 bases from V and 2 from J, leaving 10 bases between them. The CDR3 totals 15 residues. CDR1 is LNHNV and CDR2 is YYDKDF in the germline V gene (reference sequence). Whole-study results and caveats: Compared with healthy donors, patients appeared to share more similar naive, central memory and regulatory TCRB repertoires. Fewer junction insertions and more nucleotide deletions appeared in type 1 diabetes patients.

Sorted populations were all over 95% pure. This clone was observed at least ten times. Its antigen is currently unknown. Sequencing input: central memory CD4+ T cells from blood. This chain links TRBV15 with TRBJ1-2; D remains unclear. This sequence originates from a woman under 30 in good health. Written as DNA, the CDR3 is TGTGCCACCAGCAGAGATGTGGGATTAAACTATGGCTACACCTTC. Amino acids: CATSRDVGLNYGYTF.